A selection of T cell receptor beta chains follows, all from one sample in a study of OX40 agonist ivuxolimab in advanced cancers. Generated by immunoSEQ multiplex PCR, the TCRdb table keeps only in-frame clones and is missing some. Of approximately 15,000 clones in the sample, roughly 75% were seen once. Sequenced material: CD4+ or CD8+ T cells sorted from blood, taken in a trial of the OX40 agonist ivuxolimab. The receptor set was obtained from an adult with an advanced solid tumor such as melanoma, head and neck, liver or kidney cancer. CDR3s include the opening cysteine and the closing phenylalanine or tryptophan. Fields, in order: V gene, J gene, CDR3 protein.

TRBV6-1,TRBJ2-7,CASSEEGGAIYEQYF
TRBV4-2,TRBJ1-1,CASSQRQLNTEAFF
TRBV9,TRBJ2-2,CASSVLAGGPTGELFF
TRBV27,TRBJ1-2,CASSLGTGRRNGYTF
TRBV6-4,TRBJ1-1,CASSPKENTEAFF
TRBV4-1,TRBJ1-1,CASSQETGYEAFF
TRBV2,TRBJ2-6,CASREGTGANVLTF
TRBV5-6,TRBJ2-5,CASSLRDTQETQYF
TRBV6-1,TRBJ2-7,CASSGARIYEQYF
TRBV6-4,TRBJ2-3,CASSDGSTDTQYF
TRBV5-5,TRBJ1-1,CASSLRQGIAEAFF
TRBV7-9,TRBJ2-5,CASSSRTSGSPETQYF
TRBV6-1,TRBJ2-1,CASSDLPVFEDRNNEQFF
TRBV13,TRBJ2-3,CASSFGTDTQYF
TRBV11-2,TRBJ1-1,CASSHSLGWTTEAFF